This passage covers 28 T cell receptor beta chains from one sample sequenced in a study of shared T cell receptors in the human thymus. The table came from immunoSEQ multiplex PCR; TCRdb's copy has only in-frame clones and leaves some out. The data show some 700,000 clones, with roughly 90% seen just once and roughly 0.0097% held by the top ten. These same records also appear under a second study, on human thymus T cells.

Material: thymocytes. The source of these receptors is a boy under three years old with a congenital heart defect.

This rearrangement joins TRBV4-1 to TRBJ2-1; 9 bases agree with TRBD2. Germline V gene lookup returns CDR1 MGHRA and CDR2 YSYEKL. The CDR3 loop spans 18 amino acids. The J segment lost 8 bases and the V segment lost 5 bases, leaving 19 bases of the junction unmatched. This chain's CDR3 is CASSTLQGLAGLCDEQFF. DNA of the CDR3: TGCGCCAGCAGCACCCTCCAGGGGCTAGCGGGGCTATGCGATGAGCAGTTCTTC.

Here the CDR3 reads CASSLSPGTGGSADTQYF. Written as DNA, the CDR3 is TGTGCCAGCAGTTTATCGCCCGGGACAGGGGGGTCCGCAGATACGCAGTATTTT. The chain combines TRBV27 with TRBJ2-3, with 11 bases identical to TRBD1. Trimming at V came to 0 bases and at J to 4 bases, leaving 9 bases not matched to a gene. This CDR3 spans 18 amino acids. Germline loops: CDR1 MNHEY, CDR2 SMNVEV (reference sequence).

The chain links TRBV4-1 to TRBJ2-3; 9 bases are shared with TRBD2. Losses at the gene ends were 3 bases for V and 3 bases for J; bases not matched to a gene: 16. This CDR3 is 19 amino acids long. Per germline, CDR1 MGHRA and CDR2 YSYEKL. CDR3 sequence: CASSQAVVGGRAYTDTQYF. The CDR3 region has the DNA TGCGCCAGCAGCCAGGCCGTAGTAGGCGGGAGGGCCTATACAGATACGCAGTATTTT.

This chain joins TRBV30 and TRBJ1-4; TRBD1 aligns across 8 bases. The J segment lost 4 bases and the V segment lost 8 bases, leaving 6 bases of the junction unmatched. The CDR3 loop spans 13 amino acids. The germline CDR1 and CDR2 sequences are GTSNPN and SVGIG (reference sequence). For the CDR3, the DNA is TGTGCCGGGACTGGACAGGGTAATGAAAAACTGTTTTTT. Its protein is CAGTGQGNEKLFF.

The rearrangement joins TRBV5-1 to TRBJ2-5, with TRBD2 as a possible D gene (5 bases). The CDR3 runs to 13 residues. Trimming stripped 1 base from V and 3 bases from J, with 7 bases between. Germline loops: CDR1 SGHRS, CDR2 YFSETQ. As DNA, the CDR3 is TGCGCCAGCAGCTTGTACGGGGAAGAGACCCAGTACTTC. This translates into CASSLYGEETQYF.

The rearrangement uses TRBV14 and TRBJ1-4; D gene unclear. Trimming stripped 1 base from V and 5 bases from J, with 11 bases between. From germline, CDR1 is SGHDN and CDR2 FVKESK. The CDR3 runs 15 residues. CDR3 coding DNA: TGTGCCAGCAGCCAAGGGCGAGGGAAGAATGAAAAACTGTTTTTT. As protein: CASSQGRGKNEKLFF.

Only one count was recorded for this clone. The gene calls are TRBV19 and TRBJ1-2; 8 bases match TRBD1. CDR3 size: 16 residues. V was clipped by 5 bases and J by 5 bases; unmatched bases: 13. Germline CDR1 is LNHDA and CDR2 is SQIVND (reference sequence). CDR3 in DNA: TGTGCCAGTAGTCCTCCCCGGACAGGGAGAGAGTATGGCTACACCTTC. This sequence encodes CASSPPRTGREYGYTF.

The chain couples TRBV5-4 to TRBJ1-1; the D gene is possibly TRBD1 (5 bases). The CDR3 is made up of 12 amino acids. Deletions cut 4 bases from V and 5 bases from J, with 9 bases between. Germline V gene data show CDR1 as SGHNT and CDR2 as YYREEE (reference sequence). The chain's CDR3 is CASSHGGTEAFF. In DNA, the CDR3 is TGTGCCAGCAGCCATGGGGGGACTGAAGCTTTCTTT.

The sample holds a few counts of this clone. The chain employs TRBV29-1 and TRBJ2-1, with 8 bases identical to TRBD2. CDR1 is SQVTM and CDR2 is ANQGSEA in the germline V gene. This CDR3 has 13 amino acids. V was pared by 4 bases and J by 1 base, with 0 bases of the junction left unmatched. The CDR3 nucleotides are TGCAGCGTTGTAGCGGGATCCTACAATGAGCAGTTCTTC. It translates to CSVVAGSYNEQFF.

The chain uses TRBV7-8 and TRBJ2-7, with TRBD1 matching 7 bases. CDR3 length: 16 residues. CDR1 SGHVS and CDR2 FQNEAQ come from the germline V gene. Trimming at V came to 3 bases and at J to 0 bases, leaving 8 bases not matched to a gene. The DNA for the CDR3 is TGTGCCAGCAGCTTGGGGGACAGTGCTCCCTCCTACGAGCAGTACTTC. The encoded protein is CASSLGDSAPSYEQYF. Complete variable domain (other parts from reference TRBV7-8 and TRBJ2-7): GAGVSQSPRYKVAKRGQDVALRCDPISGHVSLFWYQQALGQGPEFLTYFQNEAQLDKSGLPSDRFFAERPEGSVSTLKIQRTQQEDSAVYLCASSLGDSAPSYEQYFGPGTRLTVT.

The chain uses TRBV7-2 and TRBJ1-2; unclear D gene. V lost 1 base to trimming and J lost 3 bases, with 15 bases between them. This CDR3 is built from 16 residues. From germline, CDR1 is SGHTA and CDR2 FQGNSA. The CDR3 region is CASSLVEPPEYYGYTF. The DNA for the CDR3 is TGTGCCAGCAGCTTAGTAGAACCCCCCGAGTACTATGGCTACACCTTC. Drawing the rest from reference TRBV7-2 and TRBJ1-2, the complete variable domain is GAGVSQSPSNKVTEKGKDVELRCDPISGHTALYWYRQSLGQGLEFLIYFQGNSAPDKSGLPSDRFSAERTGGSVSTLTIQRTQQEDSAVYLCASSLVEPPEYYGYTFGSGTRLTVV.

V and J are TRBV29-1 and TRBJ2-3; 8 bases line up with TRBD2. Trimming cost V 4 bases and J 2 bases; bases outside gene matches: 8. Germline V lookup: CDR1 SQVTM, CDR2 ANQGSEA. This CDR3 contains 15 residues. In DNA, the CDR3 is TGCAGCGTTGTCGGGCCAGCGGGAGCCACAGATACGCAGTATTTT. The encoded protein is CSVVGPAGATDTQYF.

The chain links TRBV5-6 to TRBJ1-2, with a possible D match to TRBD1 (5 bases). The CDR3 loop spans 18 amino acids. Trimming cost V 4 bases and J 0 bases, with 22 bases left between them. Looked up from germline, CDR1 is SGHDT and CDR2 is YYEEEE. The CDR3 loop is CASSPPHEYGQANYGYTF. CDR3 nucleotide sequence: TGTGCCAGCAGCCCACCCCATGAGTATGGACAAGCTAACTATGGCTACACCTTC.

J is TRBJ2-5 and V is TRBV7-2; D is possibly TRBD2 (6 bases). There are 17 residues in the CDR3. The V end lost 0 bases, the J end lost 1 base, and 15 bases lay between the germline ends. Looked up from germline, CDR1 is SGHTA and CDR2 is FQGNSA. CDR3 in amino acids: CASSLARQREAQETQYF. The CDR3 DNA sequence: TGTGCCAGCAGCTTAGCGAGACAGAGGGAGGCCCAAGAGACCCAGTACTTC.

The J gene is TRBJ1-2, the V gene TRBV4-3, with D tentatively TRBD1 (5 bases). CDR3 length: 15 amino acids. Trimming stripped 1 base from V and 9 bases from J, with 18 bases between. Germline V gene lookup returns CDR1 LGHNA and CDR2 YSLEER. DNA for the CDR3: TGCGCCAGCAGCCAAGTCCCCGGACACCTCTTCAGCTACACCTTC. Protein: CASSQVPGHLFSYTF.

The chain employs TRBV6-5 and TRBJ2-7, with TRBD1 identical over 7 bases. The CDR3 spans 15 residues. Germline CDR1 is MNHEY and CDR2 is SVGAGI. J was trimmed by 2 bases and V by 0 bases; bases with no gene match: 4. The CDR3 loop reads CASSYSWTGPYEQYF. CDR3 nucleotides: TGTGCCAGCAGTTACTCATGGACAGGTCCCTACGAGCAGTACTTC.

The genes are TRBV5-4 and TRBJ2-4, with 10 nucleotides matching TRBD2. Germline V gene lookup returns CDR1 SGHNT and CDR2 YYREEE (reference sequence). The CDR3 contains 16 residues. The junction had 4 bases not matched to a gene; V was cut back by 0 bases and J by 4 bases. CDR3: CASSLGTSGQKNIQYF. In nucleotides, the CDR3 is TGTGCCAGCAGCTTGGGGACTAGCGGACAGAAAAACATTCAGTACTTC.

This clone was observed a handful of times. The genes are TRBV4-1 and TRBJ2-1; 11 bases fit TRBD2. Germline V lookup: CDR1 MGHRA, CDR2 YSYEKL. The CDR3 is 16 amino acids. The V gene end was trimmed by 4 bases and the J gene end by 8 bases; junction bases not matched to a gene: 10. This CDR3 is CASSPDSGRAVDEQFF. As DNA, the CDR3 is TGCGCCAGCAGCCCGGATAGCGGGAGGGCCGTTGATGAGCAGTTCTTC.

The sample holds one count of this clone. The J gene is TRBJ1-1, the V gene TRBV5-1; TRBD1 aligns across 9 bases. V gave up 5 bases and J gave up 2 bases; unmatched junction bases: 4. CDR3 length equals 14 residues. Germline V gene sequence: CDR1 SGHRS, CDR2 YFSETQ. The CDR3 DNA sequence: TGCGCCAGCAGTCGGGACAGGGTCAACACTGAAGCTTTCTTT. Protein product: CASSRDRVNTEAFF.

The rearrangement joins TRBV19 to TRBJ2-1; D gene uncertain. CDR1 and CDR2 (germline): LNHDA, SQIVND (reference sequence). The CDR3 has 16 amino acids. Trimming pared 4 bases from V and 2 bases from J, leaving 15 bases between. The CDR3 nucleotides are TGTGCCAGTAGTACCGCCCTCCTGCTAACCTACAATGAGCAGTTCTTC. Amino acids: CASSTALLLTYNEQFF.

The chain employs TRBV5-6 and TRBJ2-7, with D perhaps TRBD2 (6 bases). V lost 4 bases, J lost 0 bases, and 17 bases lay in between. Germline V lookup: CDR1 SGHDT, CDR2 YYEEEE. This CDR3 contains 16 residues. The CDR3 nucleotides are TGTGCCAGCAGCCCTGATGTCGGGAGCGGCTCCTACGAGCAGTACTTC. It yields the protein CASSPDVGSGSYEQYF.

The chain links TRBV30 to TRBJ1-1; the D is unclear. V was trimmed by 3 bases and J by 4 bases, leaving 9 bases between them. The V gene's germline CDR1 is GTSNPN and CDR2 SVGIG (reference sequence). The CDR3 runs to 12 residues. This chain's CDR3 is CAWRSIRTEAFF. CDR3 in DNA: TGTGCCTGGAGGAGCATTCGCACTGAAGCTTTCTTT.

In DNA form, the CDR3 reads TGTGCCAGCAGCCCCACCGCGGGACAGCCAAACTCTGGGGCCAACGTCCTGACTTTC. Amino acids: CASSPTAGQPNSGANVLTF. The chain uses TRBV11-3 and TRBJ2-6; D is perhaps TRBD1 (7 bases). V lost 5 bases and J 0 bases, leaving 20 bases between the germline ends. The length of the CDR3 is 19 residues. CDR1 SGHNT and CDR2 YENEEA come from the germline V gene.

V and J are TRBV4-2 and TRBJ2-3; possible D gene TRBD2, 6 bases. Looked up from germline, CDR1 is LGHNA and CDR2 is YNFKEQ. The ends were cut back, 1 base at V and 1 base at J, with 9 bases in the middle. This CDR3 spans 15 amino acids. CDR3 bases: TGTGCCAGCAGCCAAGGGGACTTACGCACAGATACGCAGTATTTT. Translating gives CASSQGDLRTDTQYF.

The chain combines TRBV19 with TRBJ2-6; D is perhaps TRBD1 (6 bases). The CDR3 is 15 residues long. Trimming took off 3 bases at V and 4 bases at J, with 10 bases between the two ends. Germline assignment: CDR1 LNHDA and CDR2 SQIVND (reference sequence). CDR3 DNA sequence: TGTGCCAGTAGTATTTGGGGACAAGGGGCCAACGTCCTGACTTTC. Translation: CASSIWGQGANVLTF.

The gene calls are TRBV29-1 and TRBJ1-5; tentative D call: TRBD1 (6 bases). The length of the CDR3 is 13 residues. The germline V and J ends were trimmed by 4 bases and 7 bases, with 14 bases remaining between them. The germline gives CDR1 SQVTM, CDR2 ANQGSEA. For the CDR3, the DNA is TGCAGCGTTGGTTGGGGGGGGCAACAGCCCCAGCATTTT. The encoded protein is CSVGWGGQQPQHF.

J is TRBJ1-2 and V is TRBV5-6; D is unresolved. This CDR3 spans 14 amino acids. V was pared by 2 bases and J by 4 bases, with 12 bases between. The V gene's germline CDR1 is SGHDT and CDR2 YYEEEE. This CDR3 is CASSFITATYGYTF. CDR3 nucleotide sequence: TGTGCCAGCAGCTTTATTACAGCTACCTATGGCTACACCTTC.

The chain links TRBV13 to TRBJ2-1, with 8 bases lining up with TRBD2. Germline values: CDR1 PRHDT, CDR2 FYEKMQ (reference sequence). With V trimmed by 1 base and J by 5 bases, 10 bases remained unmatched. CDR3 size: 17 residues. The CDR3: CASSLASIRAGDNEQFF. The CDR3 DNA reads TGTGCCAGCAGCTTAGCGTCGATTCGAGCGGGAGACAATGAGCAGTTCTTC.